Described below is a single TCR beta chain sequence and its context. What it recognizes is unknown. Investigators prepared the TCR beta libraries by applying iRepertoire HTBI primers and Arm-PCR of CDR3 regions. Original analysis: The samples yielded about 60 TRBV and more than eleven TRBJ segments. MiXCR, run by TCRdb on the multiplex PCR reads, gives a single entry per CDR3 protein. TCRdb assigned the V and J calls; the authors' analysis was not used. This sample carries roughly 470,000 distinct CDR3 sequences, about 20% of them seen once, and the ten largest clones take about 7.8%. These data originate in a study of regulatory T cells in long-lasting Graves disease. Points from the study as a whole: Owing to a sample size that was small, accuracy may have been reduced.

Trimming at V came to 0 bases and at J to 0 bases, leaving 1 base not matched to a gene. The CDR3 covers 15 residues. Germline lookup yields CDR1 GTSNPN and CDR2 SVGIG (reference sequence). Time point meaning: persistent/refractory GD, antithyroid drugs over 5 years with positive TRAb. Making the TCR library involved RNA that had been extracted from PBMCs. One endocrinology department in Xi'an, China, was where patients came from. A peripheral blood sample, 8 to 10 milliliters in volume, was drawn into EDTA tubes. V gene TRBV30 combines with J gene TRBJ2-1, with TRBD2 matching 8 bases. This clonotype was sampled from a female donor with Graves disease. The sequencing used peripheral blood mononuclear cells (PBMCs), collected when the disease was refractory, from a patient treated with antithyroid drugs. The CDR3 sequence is CAWSVGTSSYNEQFF. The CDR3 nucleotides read TGTGCCTGGAGTGTAGGGACTAGCTCCTACAATGAGCAGTTCTTC.